Below, 19 T cell receptor beta chains from the same sample are listed, as sequenced in a study of persistence of HIV-infected CD4 T cells. The libraries were made with immunoSEQ version 4 in survey mode. TCRdb keeps only in-frame clones here, not all; method: immunoSEQ multiplex PCR. The table lists 40,000 to 55,000 clones, about nine tenths of them singletons. No cognate antigen is known for these TCRs. Nonspecific anti-CD3/anti-CD28 bead stimulation represents the broad CD4+ T cell repertoire. CD4+ T cells upregulating both CD40 ligand and CD69 were sorted as responding cells. The specimen was CD4+ T cells sorted from PBMCs after roughly 18-hour stimulation, collected from a patient who received antiretroviral therapy. The receptor set was obtained from an adult woman with HIV who was CMV-seropositive.

The rearrangement uses TRBV20-1 and TRBJ1-1; D is uncertain. V shed 6 bases and J shed 7 bases, with 12 bases lying between them. CDR1 and CDR2 from the germline V gene are DFQATT and SNEGSKA (reference sequence). The CDR3 totals 11 residues. The CDR3 reads CSAFGRVEAFF. In nucleotides, the CDR3 is TGCAGTGCCTTTGGACGGGTTGAAGCTTTCTTT.

The chain couples TRBV7-3 to TRBJ2-7, with D perhaps TRBD2 (6 bases). CDR3 length equals 14 residues. Trimming took 3 bases from V and 3 from J, leaving 12 bases between them. Germline loops: CDR1 SGHTA, CDR2 FQGTGA. CDR3 nucleotide sequence: TGTGCCAGCAGCTTGGGCGGGACTCACTACGAGCAGTACTTC. Translation: CASSLGGTHYEQYF.

This clone was counted once. The rearrangement links TRBV6-1 to TRBJ1-2, with no clear D. V was clipped by 2 bases and J by 3 bases, with 7 bases between them. Germline V gives CDR1 MNHNS, CDR2 SASEGT. The CDR3 length is 13 residues. The CDR3 loop is CASSEHEDYGYTF. In DNA form, the CDR3 reads TGTGCCAGCAGTGAACACGAGGACTATGGCTACACCTTC.

CDR3: CAISERQETQYF. Written as DNA, the CDR3 is TGTGCCATCAGTGAGCGTCAAGAGACCCAGTACTTC. The chain links TRBV10-3 to TRBJ2-5; no clear D gene. The CDR3 has 12 amino acids. Germline CDR1 is ENHRY and CDR2 is SYGVKD. The V gene lost 2 bases and the J gene lost 2 bases, with 3 bases spanning the gap.

The rearrangement joins TRBV7-8 to TRBJ1-6; D is undetermined. Germline V gives CDR1 SGHVS, CDR2 FQNEAQ. There are 14 residues in the CDR3. Trimming shortened V by 5 bases and J by 6 bases, and 11 bases separated the two germline ends. CDR3 loop: CASSLGGSNSPLHF. Written as DNA, the CDR3 is TGTGCCAGCAGCCTGGGAGGGAGTAATTCACCCCTCCACTTT.

Remarks on this clone: Compared with germline, one end of the junction differs, possibly owing to a read error. The V gene is TRBV7-2, the J gene TRBJ2-3; 7 bases map to TRBD2. The V gene's germline CDR1 is SGHTA and CDR2 FQGNSA. This CDR3 has 15 residues. The CDR3 DNA reads as TGTGCCAGCAGCCTAGCGGCAACTCCGTCAGATACGCAGTATTTT. Residues: CASSLAATPSDTQYF.

The chain is built from TRBV7-8 and TRBJ1-2; 7 bases are shared with TRBD1. CDR3 length: 14 residues. The V gene end was trimmed by 5 bases and the J gene end by 2 bases; junction bases not matched to a gene: 5. CDR1 and CDR2 (germline): SGHVS, FQNEAQ. CDR3 protein: CASSPRQGNYGYTF. The CDR3 nucleotides read TGTGCCAGCAGCCCGCGACAGGGAAACTATGGCTACACCTTC.

V usage is TRBV6-1 and J usage is TRBJ2-1; 8 bases align to TRBD2. The CDR3 sequence is 16 residues long. Trimming at V came to 1 base and at J to 8 bases, leaving 10 bases not matched to a gene. Germline loops: CDR1 MNHNS, CDR2 SASEGT. The CDR3 here is CASSEGSSGSWYEQFF. CDR3 sequence (DNA): TGTGCCAGCAGTGAAGGGTCCAGCGGGAGTTGGTATGAGCAGTTCTTC.

The chain links TRBV5-1 to TRBJ2-1; D is perhaps TRBD1 or TRBD2 (5 bases each). CDR1 is SGHRS and CDR2 is YFSETQ in the germline V gene. V shed 7 bases and J shed 6 bases, with 17 bases lying between them. This CDR3 spans 14 amino acids. DNA for the CDR3: TGCGCCAGCGGGGGTGCAGGAAGTGGCAATGAGCAGTTCTTC. It is translated as CASGGAGSGNEQFF.

In its sample, this clone was seen a few times. The V and J genes are TRBV29-1 and TRBJ1-1; weak D call: TRBD1 (6 bases). Germline CDR1 reads SQVTM; CDR2 reads ANQGSEA. V was trimmed by 7 bases and J by 0 bases, leaving 12 bases between them. This CDR3 is built from 13 residues. The CDR3 reads CSGSGHLNTEAFF. The CDR3, as DNA: TGCAGCGGTTCGGGACACTTGAACACTGAAGCTTTCTTT.

This clone was counted only a few times. This chain joins TRBV30 and TRBJ1-5, with D possibly being TRBD1 (6 bases). V lost 2 bases and J 6 bases, leaving 17 bases between the germline ends. This CDR3 spans 15 amino acids. Germline lookup yields CDR1 GTSNPN and CDR2 SVGIG (reference sequence). The DNA for the CDR3 is TGTGCCTGGAGTTACTCAGGGGCGCCGGGTCAGCCCCAGCATTTT. Amino acid sequence: CAWSYSGAPGQPQHF.

This sequence joins TRBV4-1 and TRBJ2-7; TRBD1 matches at 8 bases. The CDR3 contains 14 residues. Germline V gene sequence: CDR1 MGHRA, CDR2 YSYEKL. J lost 3 bases, V lost 4 bases, and 5 bases had no gene match. CDR3 sequence reads: CASSLMTGDYEQYF. CDR3 coding DNA: TGCGCCAGCAGCCTCATGACAGGGGACTACGAGCAGTACTTC.

This rearrangement joins TRBV2 to TRBJ1-1; D not resolved. The V gene's germline CDR1 is SNHLY and CDR2 FYNNEI. The CDR3 has 13 amino acids. V was pared by 6 bases and J by 1 base, with 9 bases between. The CDR3 DNA reads TGTGCCAGCAGGACGGATTGGAACACTGAAGCTTTCTTT. Translation: CASRTDWNTEAFF.

This clone is a singleton in its sample. CDR3 coding DNA: TGTGCCAGTAGTCACGGATACCGGGACTTAGGGGACGAGCAGTACTTC. It specifies CASSHGYRDLGDEQYF. The V and J genes are TRBV19 and TRBJ2-7, with a possible D match to TRBD2 (6 bases). Germline loops: CDR1 LNHDA, CDR2 SQIVND (reference sequence). CDR3 length equals 16 residues. V was trimmed by 5 bases and J by 5 bases, leaving 22 bases between them.

The chain recombines TRBV29-1 with TRBJ2-1, with D hard to call. Germline assignment: CDR1 SQVTM and CDR2 ANQGSEA. CDR3 length: 16 residues. Trimming left V 5 bases short and J 6 bases short, with 23 bases between. The CDR3 protein is CSVPKSGPLTGNEQFF. The CDR3 coding sequence is TGCAGCGTTCCCAAATCGGGTCCACTGACGGGCAATGAGCAGTTCTTC.

The chain couples TRBV11-3 to TRBJ2-1; 10 positions match TRBD1. The CDR3 length is 15 residues. Germline assignment: CDR1 SGHNT and CDR2 YENEEA. J gave up 8 bases and V 5 bases, and 9 bases lay outside the gene matches. The CDR3 DNA sequence: TGTGCCAGCAGCCCAAACTCCGGGACAGGGGATGAGCAGTTCTTC. Amino acids: CASSPNSGTGDEQFF.

V gene TRBV9 combines with J gene TRBJ2-1; no firm D call. Germline-derived CDR1 and CDR2 are SGDLS and YYNGEE. V was trimmed by 1 base and J by 4 bases, leaving 6 bases between them. This CDR3 region has 13 residues. The CDR3 region has the DNA TGTGCCAGCAGCGTATCTAGGTACAATGAGCAGTTCTTC. It codes for CASSVSRYNEQFF.

The chain combines TRBV11-3 with TRBJ2-5; 12 bases line up with TRBD2. Germline trimming cut 6 bases from V and 1 base from J; bases unmatched to any gene: 6. Germline V gene lookup returns CDR1 SGHNT and CDR2 YENEEA. This CDR3 is 16 amino acids long. The CDR3 DNA reads as TGTGCCAGCAGTAGATCTAGCGGGGGGGGCCAAGAGACCCAGTACTTC. This codes for CASSRSSGGGQETQYF.

This chain joins TRBV5-1 and TRBJ1-2; 9 bases align to TRBD1. CDR1 is SGHRS, CDR2 YFSETQ, per germline. The V and J ends lost 0 bases and 5 bases, in that order; junction bases with no gene match: 5. This CDR3 is built from 15 residues. The CDR3 sequence is CASSLDGQGIYGYTF. CDR3 DNA: TGCGCCAGCAGCTTGGATGGACAGGGGATTTATGGCTACACCTTC.